Listed here are 9 T cell receptor beta chains from one sample, sequenced in a study of cytomegalovirus exposure and HLA in healthy donors. Repertoires were generated with immunoSEQ multiplex PCR, while TCRdb's copy carries only in-frame clones and drops some. The sample includes some 170,000 clones, 80% to 90% of them seen just once. Sequenced material: PBMCs. The receptors were gathered from a woman aged 30 to 39 in good health and CMV-seronegative.

This clone was recorded only once. V gene TRBV2 combines with J gene TRBJ2-1; 11 nucleotides match TRBD2. This CDR3 comprises 16 residues. V dropped 3 bases and J dropped 5; count of bases not matched to a gene: 6. Germline-derived CDR1 and CDR2 are SNHLY and FYNNEI. In DNA form, the CDR3 reads TGTGCCAGCAGTGACCTCCGACTAGCGGGAAACAATGAGCAGTTCTTC. Encoded protein: CASSDLRLAGNNEQFF.

The chain couples TRBV5-1 to TRBJ1-3; weak D call: TRBD1 (5 bases). V was trimmed by 0 bases and J by 0 bases, leaving 16 bases between them. There are 18 residues in the CDR3. Germline V CDR1 and CDR2: SGHRS, YFSETQ. Here the CDR3 DNA reads TGCGCCAGCAGCTTGGATGGGCTGACAGTCAACTCTGGAAACACCATATATTTT. Protein: CASSLDGLTVNSGNTIYF.

The chain joins TRBV27 to TRBJ2-2; D is undetermined. Germline CDR1 MNHEY, CDR2 SMNVEV (reference sequence). This CDR3 is 15 amino acids long. Trimming cost V 6 bases and J 6 bases, with 17 bases left between them. CDR3 nucleotide sequence: TGTGCCAGCAGCTCGAAAGTGCCCAGTTCCGGGGAGCTGTTTTTT. The encoded protein is CASSSKVPSSGELFF.

The chain recombines TRBV28 with TRBJ1-5, with 8 nucleotides matching TRBD1. CDR1 is MDHEN, CDR2 SYDVKM, per germline. This CDR3 contains 14 residues. V shed 1 base, J shed 5 bases, and the junction held 1 base outside the gene matches. In nucleotides, the CDR3 is TGTGCCAGCAGTTTATCAGGGGGCCATCAGCCCCAGCATTTT. Amino acid sequence: CASSLSGGHQPQHF.

This sequence joins TRBV6-6 and TRBJ1-6; TRBD1 matches at 9 bases. Trimming took 6 bases from V and 6 from J; bases not matched to a gene: 6. The germline V gene encodes CDR1 MNHNY and CDR2 SVGAGI (reference sequence). This CDR3 comprises 15 residues. This CDR3 is CASRSWDRVNSPLHF. The CDR3 DNA follows: TGTGCCAGCAGGAGTTGGGACAGGGTTAATTCACCCCTCCACTTT.

CDR3 in amino acids: CASSGTGLDTEAFF. The CDR3 DNA follows: TGTGCCAGCAGCGGGACAGGGTTGGACACTGAAGCTTTCTTT. The V gene is TRBV27, the J gene TRBJ1-1, with 9 bases matching TRBD1. This CDR3 has 14 amino acids. J was trimmed by 3 bases and V by 6 bases; bases with no gene match: 5. The germline V gene encodes CDR1 MNHEY and CDR2 SMNVEV (reference sequence).

CDR3 in DNA: TGTGCCAGCAGCTTAGGGGCCTCCTACGAGCAGTACTTC. Protein product: CASSLGASYEQYF. J is TRBJ2-7 and V is TRBV7-9, with D uncertain. V was trimmed by 1 base and J by 0 bases, leaving 4 bases between them. From germline, CDR1 is SEHNR and CDR2 FQNEAQ (reference sequence). This CDR3 comprises 13 residues.

CDR3 sequence (DNA): TGTGCCAGCTCACGAATCCGGATGCGGGACTCCTACGAGCAGTACTTC. It is translated as CASSRIRMRDSYEQYF. V is TRBV18 and J is TRBJ2-7, with a tentative D call TRBD2 (6 bases). This CDR3 is built from 16 residues. The germline V and J ends were trimmed by 4 bases and 0 bases, with 16 bases remaining between them. The germline V gene has CDR1 KGHSH and CDR2 LQKENI.

The chain employs TRBV5-5 and TRBJ2-1, with a tentative D call TRBD2 (6 bases). The CDR3 extends over 17 amino acids. The germline CDR1 and CDR2 sequences are SGHKS and YYEKEE (reference sequence). The V and J ends lost 0 bases and 1 base respectively, with 14 bases between them. In DNA form, the CDR3 reads TGTGCCAGCAGCTTGGCCGGCGGGGCGGCATCCTACAATGAGCAGTTCTTC. It is translated as CASSLAGGAASYNEQFF.